This note documents a single T cell receptor beta chain sequence. Germline values: CDR1 MGHRA, CDR2 YSYEKL. The CDR3 has 15 residues. Trimming removed 0 bases at V and 8 bases at J, with 14 bases between. Treatment defined: 19 received Ad26.COV2.S at low or high dose, single or two shots; several received placebo; per-sample allocation not given. Samples analyzed were those drawn on day 63 after the first vaccine or placebo injection. Spike of the Wuhan-strain SARS-CoV-2 was expressed by an Ad26 vector, which formed the vaccine. TCRdb's copy holds only in-frame clones and misses some; the assay was immunoSEQ multiplex PCR. This table holds hundreds of thousands of clones, about nine tenths found once. This sample was included in a study of Ad26.COV2.S vaccination and SARS-CoV-2 variants.

The specimen was peripheral blood, collected in a trial of Ad26.COV2.S vaccine versus placebo. The clonotype comes from a person between 18 and 65 years old who received the Ad26.COV2.S COVID-19 vaccine or a placebo. The chain couples TRBV4-1 to TRBJ2-1, with D uncertain. The CDR3 sequence is CASSQDASRAYEQFF. The CDR3 DNA is TGCGCCAGCAGCCAAGACGCGAGTCGGGCGTATGAGCAGTTCTTC.